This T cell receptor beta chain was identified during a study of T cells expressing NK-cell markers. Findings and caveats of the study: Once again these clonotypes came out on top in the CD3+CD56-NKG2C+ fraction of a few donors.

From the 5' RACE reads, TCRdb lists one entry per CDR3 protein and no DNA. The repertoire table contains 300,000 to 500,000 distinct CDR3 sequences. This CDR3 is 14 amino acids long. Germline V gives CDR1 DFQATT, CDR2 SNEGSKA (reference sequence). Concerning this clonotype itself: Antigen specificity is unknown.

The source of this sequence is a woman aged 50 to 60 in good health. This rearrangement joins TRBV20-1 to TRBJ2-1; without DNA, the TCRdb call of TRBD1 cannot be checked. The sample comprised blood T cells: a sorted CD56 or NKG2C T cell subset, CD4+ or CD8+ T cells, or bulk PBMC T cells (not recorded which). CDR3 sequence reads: CSATMGRTYNEQFF.